This TCR beta chain was found in a study of cytomegalovirus exposure and HLA in healthy donors. Points from the study as a whole: In the 120 or so validation repertoires, approximately 94% of cluster scores exceeded 0, per a later analysis. Rare TCR sequences predominated, though certain public TCRs were found in many donors.

This CDR3 contains 13 residues. The germline CDR1 and CDR2 sequences are SQVTM and ANQGSEA. The junction had 10 bases not matched to a gene; V was cut back by 8 bases and J by 6 bases. Comment on this clone: Its antigen is not known.

Some clones are missing from TCRdb's copy, which holds only in-frame ones; the method was immunoSEQ multiplex PCR. The sample lists tens of thousands of clones; 95% to 98% were seen once. This TCR was recovered from a man younger than 35 in good health and CMV-seronegative. V gene TRBV29-1 combines with J gene TRBJ1-2; 9 nucleotides line up with TRBD1. The source material was PBMCs. CDR3 bases: TGCAGCACCCACAGGGGGCTATCAAATGGCTACACCTTC. Protein: CSTHRGLSNGYTF. Full variable domain (missing parts from reference TRBV29-1 and TRBJ1-2): SAVISQKPSRDICQRGTSLTIQCQVDSQVTMMFWYRQQPGQSLTLIATANQGSEATYESGFVIDKFPISRPNLTFSTLTVSNMSPEDSSIYLCSTHRGLSNGYTFGSGTRLTVV.